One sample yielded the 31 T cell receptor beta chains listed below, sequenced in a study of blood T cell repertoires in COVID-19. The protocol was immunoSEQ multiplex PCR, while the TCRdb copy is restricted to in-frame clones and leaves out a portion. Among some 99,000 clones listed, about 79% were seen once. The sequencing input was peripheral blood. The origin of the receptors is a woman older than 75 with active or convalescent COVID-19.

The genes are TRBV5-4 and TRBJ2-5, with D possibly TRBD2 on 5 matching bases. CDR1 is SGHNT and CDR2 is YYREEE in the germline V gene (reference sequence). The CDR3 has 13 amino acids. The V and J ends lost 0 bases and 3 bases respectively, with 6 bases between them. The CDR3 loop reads CASSLAREETQYF. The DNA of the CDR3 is TGTGCCAGCAGCTTGGCGAGGGAAGAGACCCAGTACTTC.

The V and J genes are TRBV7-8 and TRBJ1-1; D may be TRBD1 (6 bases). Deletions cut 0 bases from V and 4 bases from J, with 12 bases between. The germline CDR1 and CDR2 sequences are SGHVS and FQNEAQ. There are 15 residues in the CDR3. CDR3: CASSLAGSRGTEAFF. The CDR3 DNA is TGTGCCAGCAGCTTAGCGGGGTCCAGGGGCACTGAAGCTTTCTTT.

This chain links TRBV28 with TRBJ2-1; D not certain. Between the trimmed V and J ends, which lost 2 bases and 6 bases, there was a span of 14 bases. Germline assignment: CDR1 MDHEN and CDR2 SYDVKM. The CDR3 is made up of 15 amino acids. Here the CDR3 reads CASSLGSFGPNEQFF. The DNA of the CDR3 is TGTGCCAGCAGTTTAGGCAGTTTTGGGCCCAATGAGCAGTTCTTC.

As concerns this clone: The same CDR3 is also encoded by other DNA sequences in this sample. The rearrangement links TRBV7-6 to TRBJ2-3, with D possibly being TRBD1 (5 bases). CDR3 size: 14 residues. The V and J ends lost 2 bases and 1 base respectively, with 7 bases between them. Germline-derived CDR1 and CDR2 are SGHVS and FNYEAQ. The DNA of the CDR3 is TGTGCCAGCAGCTTACAGGGCGGCACAGATACGCAGTATTTT. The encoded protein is CASSLQGGTDTQYF.

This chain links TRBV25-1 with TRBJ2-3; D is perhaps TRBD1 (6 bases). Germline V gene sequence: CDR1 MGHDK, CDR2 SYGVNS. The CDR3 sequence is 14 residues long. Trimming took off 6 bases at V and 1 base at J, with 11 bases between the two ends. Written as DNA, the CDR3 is TGTGCCAGCAGCAGGGGTTCCGGCACAGATACGCAGTATTTT. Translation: CASSRGSGTDTQYF.

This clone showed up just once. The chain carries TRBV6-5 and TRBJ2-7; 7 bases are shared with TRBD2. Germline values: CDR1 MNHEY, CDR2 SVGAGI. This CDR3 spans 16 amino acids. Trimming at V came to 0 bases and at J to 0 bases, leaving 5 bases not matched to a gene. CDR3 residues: CASSYSRLADSYEQYF. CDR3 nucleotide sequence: TGTGCCAGCAGTTACTCGAGGCTAGCGGACTCCTACGAGCAGTACTTC.

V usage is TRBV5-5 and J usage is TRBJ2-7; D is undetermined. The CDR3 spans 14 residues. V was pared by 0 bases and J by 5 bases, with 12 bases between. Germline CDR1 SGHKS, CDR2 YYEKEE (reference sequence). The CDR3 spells CASSLGFGSDEQYF. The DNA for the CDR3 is TGTGCCAGCAGCTTGGGGTTCGGCAGCGACGAGCAGTACTTC.

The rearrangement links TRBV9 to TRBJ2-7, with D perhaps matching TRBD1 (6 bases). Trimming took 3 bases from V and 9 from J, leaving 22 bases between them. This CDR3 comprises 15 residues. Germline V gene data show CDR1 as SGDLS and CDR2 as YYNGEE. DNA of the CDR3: TGTGCCAGCAGCGGGGGATCGACAGGATCTTCCGGGCAGTACTTC. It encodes CASSGGSTGSSGQYF.

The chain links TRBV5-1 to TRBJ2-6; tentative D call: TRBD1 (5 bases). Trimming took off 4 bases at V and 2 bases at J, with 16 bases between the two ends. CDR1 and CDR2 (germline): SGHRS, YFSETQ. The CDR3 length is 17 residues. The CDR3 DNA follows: TGCGCCAGCAGCCCCCCGTTAAGGGGAACTGGGGCCAACGTCCTGACTTTC. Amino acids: CASSPPLRGTGANVLTF.

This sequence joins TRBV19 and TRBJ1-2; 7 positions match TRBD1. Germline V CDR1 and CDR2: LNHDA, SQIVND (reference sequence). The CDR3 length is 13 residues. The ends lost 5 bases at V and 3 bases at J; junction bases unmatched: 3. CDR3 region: CASSYTGDYGYTF. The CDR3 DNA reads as TGTGCCAGTAGTTATACAGGGGACTATGGCTACACCTTC. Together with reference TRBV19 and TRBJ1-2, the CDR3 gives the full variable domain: DGGITQSPKYLFRKEGQNVTLSCEQNLNHDAMYWYRQDPGQGLRLIYYSQIVNDFQKGDIAEGYSVSREKKESFPLTVTSAQKNPTAFYLCASSYTGDYGYTFGSGTRLTVV.

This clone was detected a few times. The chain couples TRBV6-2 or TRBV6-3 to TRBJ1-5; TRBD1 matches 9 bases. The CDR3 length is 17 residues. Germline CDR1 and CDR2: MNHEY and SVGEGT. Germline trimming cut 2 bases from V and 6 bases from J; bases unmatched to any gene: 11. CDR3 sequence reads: CASSYLFDRGGIQPQHF. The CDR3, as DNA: TGTGCCAGCAGTTACCTATTTGACAGGGGGGGAATTCAGCCCCAGCATTTT.

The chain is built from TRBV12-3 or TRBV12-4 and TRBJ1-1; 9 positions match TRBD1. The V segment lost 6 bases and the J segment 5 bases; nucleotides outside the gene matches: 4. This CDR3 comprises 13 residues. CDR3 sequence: CASRRGQGTEAFF. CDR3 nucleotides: TGTGCCAGCAGGAGGGGACAGGGTACTGAAGCTTTCTTT.

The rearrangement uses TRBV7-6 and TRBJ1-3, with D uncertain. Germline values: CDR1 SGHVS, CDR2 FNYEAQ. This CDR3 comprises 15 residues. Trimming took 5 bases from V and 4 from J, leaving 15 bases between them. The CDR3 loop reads CASSAGHGKGNTIYF. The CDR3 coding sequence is TGTGCCAGCAGCGCGGGCCACGGCAAGGGAAACACCATATATTTT.

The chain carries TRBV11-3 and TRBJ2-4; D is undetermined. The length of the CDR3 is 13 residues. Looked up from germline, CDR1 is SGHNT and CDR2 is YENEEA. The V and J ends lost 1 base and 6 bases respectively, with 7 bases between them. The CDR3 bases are TGTGCCAGCAGCTTAGCGTTCGGAAACATTCAGTACTTC. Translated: CASSLAFGNIQYF.

CDR3 in amino acids: CASSLLSDLNTEAFF. The CDR3 DNA follows: TGTGCCAGCAGTTTATTGTCAGACTTGAACACTGAAGCTTTCTTT. The V and J genes are TRBV27 and TRBJ1-1; D not certain. Germline lookup yields CDR1 MNHEY and CDR2 SMNVEV (reference sequence). The CDR3 totals 15 residues. Between the trimmed V and J ends, which lost 1 base and 0 bases, there was a span of 9 bases.

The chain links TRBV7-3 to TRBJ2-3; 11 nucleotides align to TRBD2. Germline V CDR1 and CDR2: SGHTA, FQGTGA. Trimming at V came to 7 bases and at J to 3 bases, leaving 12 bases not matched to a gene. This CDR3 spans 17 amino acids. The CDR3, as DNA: TGTGCCAGCAACGAACTAGCGGGAGCGCCGGGTACAGATACGCAGTATTTT. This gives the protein CASNELAGAPGTDTQYF.

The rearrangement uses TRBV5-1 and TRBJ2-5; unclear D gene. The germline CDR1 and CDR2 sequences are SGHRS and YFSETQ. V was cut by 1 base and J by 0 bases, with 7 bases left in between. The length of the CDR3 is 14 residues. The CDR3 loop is CASSLLGNQETQYF. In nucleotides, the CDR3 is TGCGCCAGCAGCTTGCTGGGCAACCAAGAGACCCAGTACTTC.

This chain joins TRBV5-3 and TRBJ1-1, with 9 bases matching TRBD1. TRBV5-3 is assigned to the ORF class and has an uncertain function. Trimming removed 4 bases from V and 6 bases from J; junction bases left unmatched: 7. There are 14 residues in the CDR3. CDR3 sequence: CARSRADRGSEAFF. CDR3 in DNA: TGTGCCAGAAGCCGGGCGGACAGGGGTTCTGAAGCTTTCTTT.

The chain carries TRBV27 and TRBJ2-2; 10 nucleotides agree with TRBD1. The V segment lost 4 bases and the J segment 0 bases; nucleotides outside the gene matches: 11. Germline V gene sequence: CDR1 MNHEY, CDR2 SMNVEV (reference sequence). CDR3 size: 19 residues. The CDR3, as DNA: TGTGCCAGCAGTTCTCGGGACAGGGGACTCTTCGCGAACACCGGGGAGCTGTTTTTT. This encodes CASSSRDRGLFANTGELFF.

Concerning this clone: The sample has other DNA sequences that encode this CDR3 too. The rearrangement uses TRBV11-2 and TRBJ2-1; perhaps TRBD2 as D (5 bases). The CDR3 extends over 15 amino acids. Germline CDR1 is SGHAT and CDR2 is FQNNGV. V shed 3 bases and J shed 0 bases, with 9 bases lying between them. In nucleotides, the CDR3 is TGTGCCAGCAGCTTGGCGGGCTCCTCCTACAATGAGCAGTTCTTC. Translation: CASSLAGSSYNEQFF.

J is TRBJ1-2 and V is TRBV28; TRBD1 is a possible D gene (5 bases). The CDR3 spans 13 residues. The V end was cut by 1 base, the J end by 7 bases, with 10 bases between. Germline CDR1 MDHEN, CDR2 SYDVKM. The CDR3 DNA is TGTGCCAGCAGTTTATCAGGGTTTGGTGGCTACACCTTC. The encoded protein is CASSLSGFGGYTF.

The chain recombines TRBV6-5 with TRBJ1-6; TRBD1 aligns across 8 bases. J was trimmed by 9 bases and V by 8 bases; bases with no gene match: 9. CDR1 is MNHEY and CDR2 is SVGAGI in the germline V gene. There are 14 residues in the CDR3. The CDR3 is CASGIDRGSSPLHF. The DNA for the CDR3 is TGTGCCAGCGGGATAGACAGGGGCAGTTCACCCCTCCACTTT.

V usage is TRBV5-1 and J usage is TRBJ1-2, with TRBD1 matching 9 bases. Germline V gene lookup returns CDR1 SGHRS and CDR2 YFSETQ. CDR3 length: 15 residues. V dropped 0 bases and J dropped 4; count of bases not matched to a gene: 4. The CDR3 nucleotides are TGCGCCAGCAGCTTGGGACAGGGGGAAAGCTATGGCTACACCTTC. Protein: CASSLGQGESYGYTF.

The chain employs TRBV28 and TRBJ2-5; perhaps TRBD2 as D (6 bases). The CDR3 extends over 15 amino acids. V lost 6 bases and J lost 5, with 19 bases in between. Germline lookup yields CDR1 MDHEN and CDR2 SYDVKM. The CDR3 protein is CASSEQTGGRETQYF. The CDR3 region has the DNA TGTGCCAGCAGCGAACAAACGGGTGGGAGGGAGACCCAGTACTTC.

DNA for the CDR3: TGTGCCAGCAGTTTATTGGCGGCGGGGGACGAGCAGTACTTC. The encoded protein is CASSLLAAGDEQYF. This chain uses TRBV27 with TRBJ2-7; 7 nucleotides align to TRBD2. The CDR3 covers 14 residues. Germline V lookup: CDR1 MNHEY, CDR2 SMNVEV (reference sequence). V lost 1 base to trimming and J lost 5 bases; unmatched junction nucleotides: 5.

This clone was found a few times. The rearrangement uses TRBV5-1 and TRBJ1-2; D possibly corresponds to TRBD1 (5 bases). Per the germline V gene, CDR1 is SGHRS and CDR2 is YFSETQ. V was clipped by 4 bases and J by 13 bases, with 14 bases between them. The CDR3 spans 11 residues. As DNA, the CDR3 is TGCGCCAGCAGCCTTCAGGGCGGTACCACCTTC. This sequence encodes CASSLQGGTTF.

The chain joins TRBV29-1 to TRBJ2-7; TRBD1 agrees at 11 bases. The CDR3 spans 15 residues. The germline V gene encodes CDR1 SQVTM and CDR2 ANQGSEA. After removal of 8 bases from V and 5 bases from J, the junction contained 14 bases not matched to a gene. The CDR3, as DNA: TGCAGCACAAAGTTAGGACAGGGGGCTATGAACGAGCAGTACTTC. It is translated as CSTKLGQGAMNEQYF.

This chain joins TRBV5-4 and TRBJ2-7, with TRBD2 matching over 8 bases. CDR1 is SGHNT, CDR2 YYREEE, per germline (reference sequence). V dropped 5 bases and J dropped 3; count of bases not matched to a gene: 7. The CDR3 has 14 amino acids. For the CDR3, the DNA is TGTGCCAGCAGACCAAAGACTAGCGACTACGAGCAGTACTTC. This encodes CASRPKTSDYEQYF.

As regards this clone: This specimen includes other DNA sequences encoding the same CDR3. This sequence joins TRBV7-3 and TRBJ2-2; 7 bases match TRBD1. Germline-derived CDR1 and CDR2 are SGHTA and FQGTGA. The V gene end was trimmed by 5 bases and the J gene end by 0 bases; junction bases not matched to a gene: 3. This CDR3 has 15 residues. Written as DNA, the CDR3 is TGTGCCAGCAGCCCCGGGACAGCGAACACCGGGGAGCTGTTTTTT. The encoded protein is CASSPGTANTGELFF.

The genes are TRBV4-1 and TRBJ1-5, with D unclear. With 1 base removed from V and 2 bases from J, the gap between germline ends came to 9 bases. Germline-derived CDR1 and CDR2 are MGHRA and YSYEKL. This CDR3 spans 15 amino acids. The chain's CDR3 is CASSQGADGNQPQHF. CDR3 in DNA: TGCGCCAGCAGCCAAGGGGCAGATGGCAATCAGCCCCAGCATTTT.

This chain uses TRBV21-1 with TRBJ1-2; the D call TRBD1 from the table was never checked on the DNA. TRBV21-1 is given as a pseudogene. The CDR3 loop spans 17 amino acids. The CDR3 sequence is CASSKAEGQTGGYGYTF. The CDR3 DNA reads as TGTGCCAGCAGCAAAGCAGAGGGGCAGACAGGGGGGTATGGCTACACCTTC.